This T cell receptor (beta chain) was obtained from a study of shared clonotypes between healthy human individuals. This clone was counted between two and nine times. TCRdb keeps only in-frame clones here, not all; method: immunoSEQ multiplex PCR. The table lists about 500,000 clones, 70% to 80% of them singletons. This clonotype originated in a woman aged 40 to 49 in good health. Some clones in this sample may be carry-over from other donors' samples. The sequenced sample consisted of PBMCs.

The CDR3 here is CASSYRDNTDTQYF. CDR3 in DNA: TGTGCCAGCAGTTACCGGGACAACACAGATACGCAGTATTTT. The chain links TRBV6-5 to TRBJ2-3, with a possible D match to TRBD1 (6 bases). Between the trimmed V and J ends, which lost 2 bases and 2 bases, there was a span of 8 bases. Germline V gene data show CDR1 as MNHEY and CDR2 as SVGAGI. This CDR3 is built from 14 residues.